This T cell receptor (beta chain) was retrieved from a study of blood T cell repertoires in COVID-19. Across the whole study: T cells, B-cell-depleted T cells, or PBMCs provided the cDNA or gDNA that served as material.

The repertoire was sequenced with immunoSEQ multiplex PCR; TCRdb's copy has only in-frame clones and lacks some. Altogether approximately 350,000 clones are present, more than 75% being singletons, with the ten largest covering about 6%. Unmatched junction bases numbered 5, after V lost 4 bases and J lost 5 bases. CDR1 is SGDLS and CDR2 is YYNGEE in the germline V gene. This CDR3 contains 13 residues. The chain couples TRBV9 to TRBJ2-5; 7 nucleotides match TRBD1. This TCR was recovered from a woman in her fifties or sixties with COVID-19, enrolled during active disease. The sample comprised peripheral blood. The CDR3 here is CASSPRGGETQYF. In DNA, the CDR3 is TGTGCCAGCAGCCCCAGAGGGGGCGAGACCCAGTACTTC.